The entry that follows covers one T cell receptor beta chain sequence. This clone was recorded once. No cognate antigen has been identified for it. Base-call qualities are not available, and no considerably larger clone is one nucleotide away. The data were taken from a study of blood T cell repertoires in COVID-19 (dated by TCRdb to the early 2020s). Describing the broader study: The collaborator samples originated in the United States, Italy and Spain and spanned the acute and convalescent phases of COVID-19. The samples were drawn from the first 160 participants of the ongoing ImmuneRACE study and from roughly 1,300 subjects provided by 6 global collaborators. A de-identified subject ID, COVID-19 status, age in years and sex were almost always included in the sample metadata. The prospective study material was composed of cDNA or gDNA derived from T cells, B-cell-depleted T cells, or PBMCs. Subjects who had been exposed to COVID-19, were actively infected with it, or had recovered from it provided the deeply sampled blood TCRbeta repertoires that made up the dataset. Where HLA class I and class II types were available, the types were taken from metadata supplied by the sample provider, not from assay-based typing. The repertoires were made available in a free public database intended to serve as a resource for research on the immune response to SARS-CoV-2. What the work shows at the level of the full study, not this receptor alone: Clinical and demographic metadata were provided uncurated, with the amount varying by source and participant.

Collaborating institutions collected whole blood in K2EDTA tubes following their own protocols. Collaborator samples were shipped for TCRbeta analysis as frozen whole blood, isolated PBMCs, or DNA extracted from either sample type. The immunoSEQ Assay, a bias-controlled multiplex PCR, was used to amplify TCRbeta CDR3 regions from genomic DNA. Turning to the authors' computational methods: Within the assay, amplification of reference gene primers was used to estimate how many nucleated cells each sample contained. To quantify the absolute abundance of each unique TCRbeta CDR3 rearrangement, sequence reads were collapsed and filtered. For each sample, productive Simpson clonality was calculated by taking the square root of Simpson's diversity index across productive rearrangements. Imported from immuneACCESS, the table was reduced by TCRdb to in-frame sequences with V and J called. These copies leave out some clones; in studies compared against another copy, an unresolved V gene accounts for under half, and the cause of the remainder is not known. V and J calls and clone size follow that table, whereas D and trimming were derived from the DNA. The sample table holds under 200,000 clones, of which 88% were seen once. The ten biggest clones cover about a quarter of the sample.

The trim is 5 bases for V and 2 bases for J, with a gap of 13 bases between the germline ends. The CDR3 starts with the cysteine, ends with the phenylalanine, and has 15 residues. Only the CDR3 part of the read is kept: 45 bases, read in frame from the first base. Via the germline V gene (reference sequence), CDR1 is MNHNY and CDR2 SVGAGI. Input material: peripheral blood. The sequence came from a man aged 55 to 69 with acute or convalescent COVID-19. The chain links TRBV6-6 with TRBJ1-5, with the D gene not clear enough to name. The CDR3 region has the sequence CASSDFRYRNQPQHF. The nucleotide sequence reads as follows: TGTGCCAGCAGTGACTTTCGGTACCGCAATCAGCCCCAGCATTTT.